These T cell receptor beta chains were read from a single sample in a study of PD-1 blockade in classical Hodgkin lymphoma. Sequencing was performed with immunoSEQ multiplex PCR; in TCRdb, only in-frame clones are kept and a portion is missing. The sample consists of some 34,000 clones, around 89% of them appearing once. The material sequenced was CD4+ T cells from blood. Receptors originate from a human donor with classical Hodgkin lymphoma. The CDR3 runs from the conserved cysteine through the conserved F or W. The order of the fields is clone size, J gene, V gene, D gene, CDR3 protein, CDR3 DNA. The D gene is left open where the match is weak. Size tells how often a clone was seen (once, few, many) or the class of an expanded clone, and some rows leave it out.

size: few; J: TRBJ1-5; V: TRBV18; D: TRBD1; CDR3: CASSPSGGDQPQHF; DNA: TGTGCCAGCTCACCATCAGGGGGCGATCAGCCCCAGCATTTT
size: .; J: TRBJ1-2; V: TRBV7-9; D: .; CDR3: CASRSTQGYGYTF; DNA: TGTGCCAGCAGATCCACACAGGGCTATGGCTACACCTTC
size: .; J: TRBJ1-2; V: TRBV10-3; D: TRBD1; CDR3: CAISRLGQGAGGYTF; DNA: TGTGCCATCAGTAGATTAGGACAGGGGGCAGGAGGCTACACCTTC
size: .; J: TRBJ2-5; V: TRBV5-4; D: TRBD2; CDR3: CASSTRTSGRATETQYF; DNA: TGTGCCAGCAGCACTCGGACTAGCGGGAGGGCCACAGAGACCCAGTACTTC
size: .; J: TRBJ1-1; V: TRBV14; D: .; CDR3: CASSGLLGTEAFF; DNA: TGTGCCAGCAGCGGTCTTCTAGGGACTGAAGCTTTCTTT
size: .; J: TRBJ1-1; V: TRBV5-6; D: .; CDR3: CASSLERNTEAFF; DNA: TGTGCCAGCAGCTTGGAAAGGAACACTGAAGCTTTCTTT
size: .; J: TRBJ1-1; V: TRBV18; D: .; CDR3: CASSPGPGGTEAFF; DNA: TGTGCCAGCTCACCAGGTCCGGGTGGAACTGAAGCTTTCTTT
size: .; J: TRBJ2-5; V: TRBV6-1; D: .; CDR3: CASSPNRETQYF; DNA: TGTGCCAGCAGTCCAAACCGGGAGACCCAGTACTTC
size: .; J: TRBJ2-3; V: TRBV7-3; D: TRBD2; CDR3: CASSHTSGLTDTQYF; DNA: TGTGCCAGCAGCCACACTAGCGGCCTTACAGATACGCAGTATTTT
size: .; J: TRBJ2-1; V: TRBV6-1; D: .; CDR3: CASSEAPMLKFF; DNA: TGTGCCAGCAGTGAAGCTCCGATGTTGAAGTTCTTC
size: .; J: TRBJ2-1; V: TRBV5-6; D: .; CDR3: CASSLGRGYNEQFF; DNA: TGTGCCAGCAGCTTGGGACGGGGCTACAATGAGCAGTTCTTC
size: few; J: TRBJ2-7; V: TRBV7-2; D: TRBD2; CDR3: CASSLWGTSENYEQYF; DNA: TGTGCCAGCAGCTTATGGGGGACTAGCGAGAACTACGAGCAGTACTTC
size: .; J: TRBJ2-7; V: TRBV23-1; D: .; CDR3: CARIATASYEQYF; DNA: TGCGCCAGGATAGCGACGGCTTCATACGAGCAGTACTTC
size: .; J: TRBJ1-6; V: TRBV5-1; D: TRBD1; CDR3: CASSLGDRENSPLHF; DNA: TGCGCCAGCAGCTTGGGGGACAGGGAAAATTCACCCCTCCACTTT
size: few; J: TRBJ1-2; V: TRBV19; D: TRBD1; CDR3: CASTFQSDRGSGYTF; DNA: TGTGCCAGTACCTTCCAGTCGGACAGGGGATCTGGCTACACCTTC
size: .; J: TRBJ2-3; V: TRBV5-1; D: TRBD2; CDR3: CASSKLASGGAVDTQYF; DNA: TGCGCCAGCAGCAAACTCGCTAGCGGGGGGGCAGTAGATACGCAGTATTTT
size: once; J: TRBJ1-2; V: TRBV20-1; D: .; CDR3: CSASALSGYTF; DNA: TGCAGTGCTAGCGCGCTTTCGGGCTACACCTTC
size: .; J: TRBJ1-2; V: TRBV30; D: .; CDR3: CAWSDGGNYGYTF; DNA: TGTGCCTGGAGTGATGGGGGGAACTATGGCTACACCTTC
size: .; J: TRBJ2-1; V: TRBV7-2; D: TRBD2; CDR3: CASGLAGVAYNEQFF; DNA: TGTGCCAGCGGACTAGCGGGAGTAGCTTACAATGAGCAGTTCTTC
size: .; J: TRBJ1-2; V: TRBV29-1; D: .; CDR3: CSVFQGPNYGYTF; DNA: TGCAGCGTTTTTCAGGGGCCCAACTATGGCTACACCTTC
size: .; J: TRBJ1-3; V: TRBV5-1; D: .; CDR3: CASSLGSSGNTIYF; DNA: TGCGCCAGCAGCTTGGGTTCGTCTGGAAACACCATATATTTT
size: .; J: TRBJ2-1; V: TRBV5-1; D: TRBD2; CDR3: CASRGTSGGKHNEQFF; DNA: TGCGCCAGCAGGGGGACTAGCGGGGGAAAACACAATGAGCAGTTCTTC
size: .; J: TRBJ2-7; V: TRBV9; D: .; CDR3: CASSPRPSTLEQYF; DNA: TGTGCCAGCAGCCCAAGACCTAGCACCCTCGAGCAGTACTTC
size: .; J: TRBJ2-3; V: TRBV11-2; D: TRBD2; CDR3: CASSRWEGSRTDTQYF; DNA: TGTGCCAGCAGCCGTTGGGAGGGTTCCCGCACAGATACGCAGTATTTT
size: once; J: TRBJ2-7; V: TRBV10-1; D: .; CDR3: CASSEFATGNYEQYF; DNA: TGCGCCAGCAGTGAGTTTGCGACAGGAAACTACGAGCAGTACTTC
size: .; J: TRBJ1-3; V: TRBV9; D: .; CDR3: CASSVGRGAGNTIYF; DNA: TGTGCCAGCAGCGTAGGCAGGGGCGCTGGAAACACCATATATTTT
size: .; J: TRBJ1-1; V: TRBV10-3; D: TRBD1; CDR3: CAISPISGGRNTEAFF; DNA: TGTGCCATCAGTCCTATATCAGGGGGTAGAAACACTGAAGCTTTCTTT
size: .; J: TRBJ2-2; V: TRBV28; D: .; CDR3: CASSLNTGELFF; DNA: TGTGCCAGCAGTTTAAACACCGGGGAGCTGTTTTTT
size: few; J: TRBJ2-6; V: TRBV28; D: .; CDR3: CASSFALSGANVLTF; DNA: TGTGCCAGCAGTTTTGCGCTCTCTGGGGCCAACGTCCTGACTTTC
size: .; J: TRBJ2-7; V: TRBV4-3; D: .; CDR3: CASSQDHRGRGGQYF; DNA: TGCGCCAGCAGCCAAGATCATCGGGGGCGGGGCGGGCAGTACTTC
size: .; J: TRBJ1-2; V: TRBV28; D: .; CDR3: CAHSRFGPYGYTF; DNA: TGTGCCCACTCTCGATTCGGACCCTATGGCTACACCTTC
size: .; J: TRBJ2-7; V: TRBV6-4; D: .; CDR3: CASIALLRGSPSYEQYF; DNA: TGTGCCAGCATTGCCCTCTTACGGGGGTCGCCCTCCTACGAGCAGTACTTC
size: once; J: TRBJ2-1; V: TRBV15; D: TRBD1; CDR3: CATSSRFRTGVNEQFF; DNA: TGTGCCACCAGCAGTCGCTTCAGGACAGGGGTCAATGAGCAGTTCTTC
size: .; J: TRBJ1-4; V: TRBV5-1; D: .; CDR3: CASRDLRGDKEKLFF; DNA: TGCGCCAGCAGAGACCTCAGGGGAGACAAGGAAAAACTGTTTTTT
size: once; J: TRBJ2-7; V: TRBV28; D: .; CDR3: CASSSTYEQYF; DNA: TGTGCCAGCAGTTCGACCTACGAGCAGTACTTC
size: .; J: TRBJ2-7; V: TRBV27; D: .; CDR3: CASSFPGRGAYEQYF; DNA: TGTGCCAGCAGTTTCCCAGGACGGGGAGCCTACGAGCAGTACTTC
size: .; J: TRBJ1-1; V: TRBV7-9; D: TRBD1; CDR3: CASSLVGQKANTEAFF; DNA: TGTGCCAGCAGCTTAGTGGGACAGAAAGCTAACACTGAAGCTTTCTTT
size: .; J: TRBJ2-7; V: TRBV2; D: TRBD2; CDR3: CASSSQRGGSYEQYF; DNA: TGTGCCAGCAGTTCACAGCGGGGGGGATCCTACGAGCAGTACTTC
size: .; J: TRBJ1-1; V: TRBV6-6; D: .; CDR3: CASSYSLGMRTEAFF; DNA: TGTGCCAGCAGTTACTCGCTAGGGATGAGGACTGAAGCTTTCTTT
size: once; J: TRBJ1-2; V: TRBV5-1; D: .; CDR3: CASSLAGGGYTF; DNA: TGCGCCAGCAGCTTGGCCGGGGGCGGCTACACCTTC
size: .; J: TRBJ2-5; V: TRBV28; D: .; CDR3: CASSPSGRTARETQYF; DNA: TGTGCCAGCAGTCCATCGGGACGCACCGCTCGAGAGACCCAGTACTTC
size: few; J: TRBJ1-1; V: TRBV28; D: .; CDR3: CASSLDSRMNTEAFF; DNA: TGTGCCAGCAGTTTGGACAGCCGCATGAACACTGAAGCTTTCTTT
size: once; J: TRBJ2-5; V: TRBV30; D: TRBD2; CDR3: CAWSVQAGVETQYF; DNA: TGTGCCTGGAGTGTACAAGCGGGGGTAGAGACCCAGTACTTC
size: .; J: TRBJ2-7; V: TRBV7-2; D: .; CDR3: CASSQAMRGSSYEQYF; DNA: TGTGCCAGCAGCCAAGCGATGAGGGGCAGCTCCTACGAGCAGTACTTC
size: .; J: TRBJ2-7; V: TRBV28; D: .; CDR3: CASSLTGAYEQYF; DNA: TGTGCCAGCAGTTTAACGGGTGCCTACGAGCAGTACTTC
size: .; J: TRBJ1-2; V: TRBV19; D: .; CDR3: CASSIDPGRMRYTF; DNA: TGTGCCAGTAGTATAGATCCCGGAAGAATGCGCTACACCTTC
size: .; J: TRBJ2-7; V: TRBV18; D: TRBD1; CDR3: CASSPRTGSSYEQYF; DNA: TGTGCCAGCTCACCAAGGACAGGGAGCTCCTACGAGCAGTACTTC
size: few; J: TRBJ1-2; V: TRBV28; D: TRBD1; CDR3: CASRWTGDGYTF; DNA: TGTGCCAGCAGGTGGACAGGGGATGGCTACACCTTC
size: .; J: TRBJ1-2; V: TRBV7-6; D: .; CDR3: CASSLGGIDYGYTF; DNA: TGTGCCAGCAGCTTAGGTGGCATAGACTATGGCTACACCTTC
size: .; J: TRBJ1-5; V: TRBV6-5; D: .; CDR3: CASKKGRLGNQPQHF; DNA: TGTGCCAGCAAAAAGGGGCGGCTGGGCAATCAGCCCCAGCATTTT
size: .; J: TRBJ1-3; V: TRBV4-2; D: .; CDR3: CASSQEGRYSGNTIYF; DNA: TGTGCCAGCAGCCAAGAGGGACGTTACTCTGGAAACACCATATATTTT
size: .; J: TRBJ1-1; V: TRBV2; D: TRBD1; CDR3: CASTRQGGDTEAFF; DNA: TGTGCCAGCACCAGACAGGGAGGGGACACTGAAGCTTTCTTT
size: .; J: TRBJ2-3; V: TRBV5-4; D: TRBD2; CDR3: CASSSPTSGTTDTQYF; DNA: TGTGCCAGCAGCTCCCCGACTAGCGGGACCACAGATACGCAGTATTTT
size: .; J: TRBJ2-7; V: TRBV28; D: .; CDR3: CASRLDPYEQYF; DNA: TGTGCCAGCAGGTTAGACCCCTACGAGCAGTACTTC
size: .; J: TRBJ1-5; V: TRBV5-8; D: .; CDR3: CASVRGASEDQPQHF; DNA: TGTGCCAGCGTACGGGGGGCAAGCGAAGATCAGCCCCAGCATTTT
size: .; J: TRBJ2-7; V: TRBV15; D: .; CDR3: CATSPPGGGTYEQYF; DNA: TGTGCCACCAGCCCCCCCGGTGGGGGCACCTACGAGCAGTACTTC
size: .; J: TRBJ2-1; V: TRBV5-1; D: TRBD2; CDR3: CASSKPGLAVSNEQFF; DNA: TGCGCCAGCAGCAAGCCCGGACTAGCCGTGTCCAATGAGCAGTTCTTC
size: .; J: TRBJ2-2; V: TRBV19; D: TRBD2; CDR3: CASRPGLATGELFF; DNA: TGTGCCAGTAGACCGGGACTAGCTACCGGGGAGCTGTTTTTT
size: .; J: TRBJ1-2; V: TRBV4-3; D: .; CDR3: CASSQGQGSGYGYTF; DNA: TGCGCCAGCAGCCAAGGTCAAGGGTCAGGCTATGGCTACACCTTC
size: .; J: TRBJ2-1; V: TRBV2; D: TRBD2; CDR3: CASSEGTSGNNEQFF; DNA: TGTGCCAGCAGTGAAGGGACTAGCGGGAACAATGAGCAGTTCTTC